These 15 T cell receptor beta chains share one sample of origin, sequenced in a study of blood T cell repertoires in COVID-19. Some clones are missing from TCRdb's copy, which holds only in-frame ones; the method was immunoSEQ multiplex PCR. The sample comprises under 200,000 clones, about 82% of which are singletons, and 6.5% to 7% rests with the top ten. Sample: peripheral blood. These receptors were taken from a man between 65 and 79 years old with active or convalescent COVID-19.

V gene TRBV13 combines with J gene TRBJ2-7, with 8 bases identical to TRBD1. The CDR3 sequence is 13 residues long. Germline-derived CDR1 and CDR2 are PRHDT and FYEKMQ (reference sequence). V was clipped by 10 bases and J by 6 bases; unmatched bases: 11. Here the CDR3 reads CATRQGRSGEQYF. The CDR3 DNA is TGTGCCACTAGACAGGGGAGATCGGGCGAGCAGTACTTC.

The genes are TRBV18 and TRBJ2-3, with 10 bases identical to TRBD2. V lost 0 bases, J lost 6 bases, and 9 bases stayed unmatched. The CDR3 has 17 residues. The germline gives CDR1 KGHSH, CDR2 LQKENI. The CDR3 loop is CASSPPTTSGTTDTQYF. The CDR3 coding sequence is TGTGCCAGCTCACCACCCACCACTAGCGGGACAACCGATACGCAGTATTTT.

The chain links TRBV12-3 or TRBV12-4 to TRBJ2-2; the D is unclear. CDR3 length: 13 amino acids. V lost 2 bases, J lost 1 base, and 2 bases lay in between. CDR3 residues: CASSLRNTGELFF. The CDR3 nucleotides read TGTGCCAGCAGTTTACGGAACACCGGGGAGCTGTTTTTT.

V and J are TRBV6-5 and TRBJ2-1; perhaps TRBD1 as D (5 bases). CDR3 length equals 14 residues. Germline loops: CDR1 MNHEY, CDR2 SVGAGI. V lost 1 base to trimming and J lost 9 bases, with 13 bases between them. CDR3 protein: CASSYYPTGGEQFF. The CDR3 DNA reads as TGTGCCAGCAGTTACTACCCCACAGGCGGTGAGCAGTTCTTC.

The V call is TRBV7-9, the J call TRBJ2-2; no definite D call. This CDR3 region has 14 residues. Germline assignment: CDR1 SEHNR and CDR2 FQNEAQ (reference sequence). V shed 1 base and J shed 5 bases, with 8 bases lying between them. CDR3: CASSLGLQTGELFF. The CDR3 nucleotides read TGTGCCAGCAGCTTAGGACTTCAAACCGGGGAGCTGTTTTTT. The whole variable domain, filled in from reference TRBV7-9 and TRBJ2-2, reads DTGVSQNPRHKITKRGQNVTFRCDPISEHNRLYWYRQTLGQGPEFLTYFQNEAQLEKSRLLSDRFSAERPKGSFSTLEIQRTEQGDSAMYLCASSLGLQTGELFFGEGSRLTVL.

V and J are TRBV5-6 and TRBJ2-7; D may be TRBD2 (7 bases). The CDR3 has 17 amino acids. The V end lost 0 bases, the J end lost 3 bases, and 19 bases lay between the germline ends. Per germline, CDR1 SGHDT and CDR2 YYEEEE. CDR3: CASSLGPGGLSNYEQYF. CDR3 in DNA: TGTGCCAGCAGCTTGGGCCCCGGGGGGCTAAGTAACTACGAGCAGTACTTC. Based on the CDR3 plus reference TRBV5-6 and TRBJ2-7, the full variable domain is DAGVTQSPTHLIKTRGQQVTLRCSPKSGHDTVSWYQQALGQGPQFIFQYYEEEERQRGNFPDRFSGHQFPNYSSELNVNALLLGDSALYLCASSLGPGGLSNYEQYFGPGTRLTVT.

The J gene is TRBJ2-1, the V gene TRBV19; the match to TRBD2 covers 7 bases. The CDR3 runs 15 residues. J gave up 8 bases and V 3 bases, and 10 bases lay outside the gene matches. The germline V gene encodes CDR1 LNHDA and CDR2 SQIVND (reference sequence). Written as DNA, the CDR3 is TGTGCCAGTAGTATTGGGGCGGGAGAAAGGTATGAGCAGTTCTTC. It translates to CASSIGAGERYEQFF.

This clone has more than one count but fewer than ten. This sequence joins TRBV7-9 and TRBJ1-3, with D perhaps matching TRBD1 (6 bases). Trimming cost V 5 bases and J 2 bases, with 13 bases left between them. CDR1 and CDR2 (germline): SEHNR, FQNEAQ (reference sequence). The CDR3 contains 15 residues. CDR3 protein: CASSQQGAAGNTIYF. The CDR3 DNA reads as TGTGCCAGCAGCCAACAGGGAGCCGCTGGAAACACCATATATTTT.

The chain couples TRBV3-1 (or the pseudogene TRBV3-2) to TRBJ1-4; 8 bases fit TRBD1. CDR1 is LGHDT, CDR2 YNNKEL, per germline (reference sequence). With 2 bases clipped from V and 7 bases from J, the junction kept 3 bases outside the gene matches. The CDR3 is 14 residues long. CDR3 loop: CASSQQGAGEKLFF. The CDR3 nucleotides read TGTGCCAGCAGCCAACAGGGGGCGGGTGAAAAACTGTTTTTT.

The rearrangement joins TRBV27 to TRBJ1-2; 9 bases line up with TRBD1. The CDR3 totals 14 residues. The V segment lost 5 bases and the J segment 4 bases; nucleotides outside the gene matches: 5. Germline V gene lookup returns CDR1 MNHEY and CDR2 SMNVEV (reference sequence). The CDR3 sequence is CASSPGTGTYGYTF. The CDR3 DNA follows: TGTGCCAGCAGTCCAGGGACAGGGACCTATGGCTACACCTTC.

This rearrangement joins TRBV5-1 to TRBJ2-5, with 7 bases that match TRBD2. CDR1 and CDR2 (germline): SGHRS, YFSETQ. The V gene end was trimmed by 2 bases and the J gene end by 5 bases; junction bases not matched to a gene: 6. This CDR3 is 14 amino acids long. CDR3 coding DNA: TGCGCCAGCAGCTTACGATCCGGGAGGGAGACCCAGTACTTC. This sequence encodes CASSLRSGRETQYF.

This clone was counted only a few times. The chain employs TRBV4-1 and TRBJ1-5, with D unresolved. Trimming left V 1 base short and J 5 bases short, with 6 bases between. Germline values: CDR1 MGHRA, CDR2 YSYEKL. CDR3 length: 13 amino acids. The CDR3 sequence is CASSQARDQPQHF. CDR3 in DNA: TGCGCCAGCAGCCAAGCGAGGGATCAGCCCCAGCATTTT.

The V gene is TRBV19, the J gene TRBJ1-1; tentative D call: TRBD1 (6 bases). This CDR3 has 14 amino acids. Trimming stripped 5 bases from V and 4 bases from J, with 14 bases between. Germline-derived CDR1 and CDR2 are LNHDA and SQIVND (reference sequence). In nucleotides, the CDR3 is TGTGCCAGTAGTGTTACAGGGATGGGCACTGAAGCTTTCTTT. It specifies CASSVTGMGTEAFF.

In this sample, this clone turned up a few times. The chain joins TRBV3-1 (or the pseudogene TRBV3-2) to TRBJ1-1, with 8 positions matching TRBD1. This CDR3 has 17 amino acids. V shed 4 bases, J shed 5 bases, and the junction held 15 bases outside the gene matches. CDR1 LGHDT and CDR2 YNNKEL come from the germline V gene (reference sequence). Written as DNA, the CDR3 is TGTGCCAGCAGCCCCGGACGGGCAGGGGGCGTGAGGACTGAAGCTTTCTTT. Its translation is CASSPGRAGGVRTEAFF.

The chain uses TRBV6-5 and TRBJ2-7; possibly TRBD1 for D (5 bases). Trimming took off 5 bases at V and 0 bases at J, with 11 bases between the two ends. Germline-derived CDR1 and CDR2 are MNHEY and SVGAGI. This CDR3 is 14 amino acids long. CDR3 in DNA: TGTGCCAGCAGTAGGGGCAGCAACTCCTACGAGCAGTACTTC. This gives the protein CASSRGSNSYEQYF.